This TCR beta chain originates from a study of T cell responses to AZD1222 COVID-19 vaccine. Assay used: immunoSEQ multiplex PCR; TCRdb lists only in-frame clones, some missing. The repertoire holds over 100,000 clones, with around 90% as singletons. CDR1 is SGHTA, CDR2 FQGNSA, per germline. The CDR3 spans 19 residues. V shed 1 base and J 5 bases; nucleotides not matched to a gene: 16. V gene TRBV7-2 combines with J gene TRBJ2-3, with 9 positions matching TRBD2. The sample was peripheral blood, taken on day 0 of AZD1222 vaccination. The receptor's source is an adult in good health. The CDR3 region is CASSLVWGGGGAVQDTQYF. The CDR3 bases are TGTGCCAGCAGCTTAGTATGGGGAGGCGGGGGGGCCGTGCAAGATACGCAGTATTTT.